This is a list of T cell receptor beta chains from one sample in a study of T cells in Graves' hyperthyroidism and ophthalmopathy. TCRdb itself ran the multiplex PCR reads through MiXCR, one entry per CDR3 protein. This sample has under 400,000 distinct CDR3 sequences; 13% to 15% occur once, and the top ten carry about 21%. The sample was blood. These receptor sequences come from an older woman with Graves' ophthalmopathy. The conserved cysteine and the conserved F or W are not part of the CDR3 here. Clone size is not always given. Where it is, it says once, few, many or a class for expanded clones.

clone_size | cdr3_length | v_call | cdr3_aa
few | 11 | TRBV20-1 | SARELATGELF
- | 12 | TRBV9 | ASSVATGANVLT
many | 12 | TRBV28 | ASSLYSGANVLT
many | 13 | TRBV28 | ASSTPRDRYQPQH
- | 15 | TRBV28 | ASSLPRGTYSNQPQH
many | 19 | TRBV28 | ASSLGAPGQGDHFALIRAF
- | 14 | TRBV2 | ASSYIDSTSGNTIY
few | 14 | TRBV6-1 | ASKWDRGENTGELF
- | 12 | TRBV20-1 | SAREGQGKFVQY
many | 13 | TRBV5-1 | ASSLAAGSTDTQY
- | 13 | TRBV28 | ASSQLGQPNTEAF
many | 14 | TRBV7-9 | ASSFSFGQGDYEQY
many | 12 | TRBV3-1 | ASSRDRTNEKLF
few | 13 | TRBV18 | ASSISPPGTYEQY
many | 13 | TRBV15 | ATSRGTGGGGELF
many | 13 | TRBV4-1 | ASSQDGLAQETQY
many | 9 | TRBV20-1 | SARGGTEAF
many | 11 | TRBV20-1 | SASWTDQETQY
many | 14 | TRBV6-5 | ASSYSGQGTRETQY
- | 17 | TRBV18 | ASSPRALRLAEQAETQY
- | 11 | TRBV7-3 | ASSRGKQETQY
many | 11 | TRBV29-1 | SVEGVVGETQY
many | 14 | TRBV19 | ASSMRGMDRDYEQY
many | 8 | TRBV6-1 | ASREYEQY
- | 14 | TRBV7-8 | ASSSLRDREADTQY
many | 14 | TRBV12-3/TRBV12-4 | ASSPRPTGEEETQY
- | 13 | TRBV11-2 | ASSAASGRSETQY